This TCR beta chain comes out of a study of T cell repertoires in cytomegalovirus infection. Overall study: Indicated by public TCR beta signatures were CMV infection and matching HLA type.

Using its own MiXCR run on the reads, TCRdb lists one record per CDR3 protein. In the table there are about 260,000 distinct CDR3 sequences, less than 9.5% of which are singletons. V shed 6 bases and J shed 4 bases, with 9 bases lying between them. The CDR3 covers 12 residues. Germline V gene sequence: CDR1 LNHDA, CDR2 SQIVND (reference sequence). Ten or more counts support this clonotype. V and J are TRBV19 and TRBJ2-5; D is perhaps TRBD1 (5 bases). The receptor was derived from a human donor in good health (CMV status not recorded). Some clones in this sample may be carry-over from other donors' samples. Input material: PBMCs. CDR3 in amino acids: CASRQAGETQYF. The CDR3 DNA follows: TGTGCCAGTAGACAGGCCGGAGAGACCCAGTACTTC.